These 29 T cell receptor beta chains share one sample of origin, sequenced in a study of shared clonotypes between healthy human individuals. Clones were sequenced by immunoSEQ multiplex PCR, and TCRdb holds only the in-frame ones, with some missing. This repertoire shows around 1.1 million clones, around three quarters found once; its top ten account for roughly 0.61%. The sample taken for sequencing was memory CD4+ T cells from PBMCs. As for subset: CD45RA-negative fraction. The receptor set was obtained from a man between 18 and 29 years old in good health. Some clones in this sample may be carry-over from other donors' samples.

The chain combines TRBV7-3 with TRBJ2-7, with D perhaps matching TRBD1 or TRBD2 (6 bases each). The CDR3 length is 16 residues. Trimming left V 1 base short and J 2 bases short, with 15 bases between. Per germline, CDR1 SGHTA and CDR2 FQGTGA. The CDR3 DNA is TGTGCCAGCAGCTTAAGTACGGGGGCGCGAGCCTACGAGCAGTACTTC. Amino acids: CASSLSTGARAYEQYF.

This chain connects TRBV4-1 to TRBJ2-5, with 7 positions matching TRBD2. This CDR3 is 16 amino acids long. From germline, CDR1 is MGHRA and CDR2 YSYEKL. V gave up 9 bases and J gave up 1 base; unmatched junction bases: 14. CDR3 DNA: TGCGCCAGTAATACCCCAGCGGGACCTACCCAAGAGACCCAGTACTTC. This translates into CASNTPAGPTQETQYF.

The rearrangement uses TRBV2 and TRBJ1-1; 7 nucleotides line up with TRBD1. The CDR3 runs to 16 residues. V shed 2 bases, J shed 0 bases, and the junction held 6 bases outside the gene matches. The germline V gene encodes CDR1 SNHLY and CDR2 FYNNEI. The DNA for the CDR3 is TGTGCCAGCAGTGAATACGGGACAGCCTTGAACACTGAAGCTTTCTTT. This codes for CASSEYGTALNTEAFF.

On this clone: This likely came from a read error, as a far larger clone is one base away. The gene calls are TRBV10-3 and TRBJ1-5, with TRBD1 as a possible D gene (5 bases). This CDR3 region has 13 residues. The germline V and J ends were trimmed by 10 bases and 3 bases, with 13 bases remaining between them. Germline loops: CDR1 ENHRY, CDR2 SYGVKD. CDR3 DNA sequence: TGTGCCACCGGGGGGGGGTTCAATCAGCCCCAGCATTTT. It specifies CATGGGFNQPQHF.

This chain joins TRBV29-1 and TRBJ2-7, with D perhaps TRBD1 (5 bases). Germline V gene data show CDR1 as SQVTM and CDR2 as ANQGSEA. This CDR3 region has 12 residues. The V end lost 3 bases, the J end lost 6 bases, and 12 bases lay between the germline ends. The chain's CDR3 is CSVDAQGTEQYF. CDR3 bases: TGCAGCGTTGACGCCCAGGGAACCGAGCAGTACTTC.

The chain joins TRBV28 to TRBJ2-7; D ambiguous. This CDR3 is built from 15 residues. The germline V and J ends were trimmed by 6 bases and 3 bases, with 18 bases remaining between them. The germline CDR1 and CDR2 sequences are MDHEN and SYDVKM. DNA of the CDR3: TGTGCCAGCAGGCCTGGTGAAGTTGCTGGCTACGAGCAGTACTTC. Its protein product is CASRPGEVAGYEQYF.

This clone appeared many times. This chain uses TRBV6-1 with TRBJ2-2; D may be TRBD2 (6 bases). Deletions cut 2 bases from V and 5 bases from J, with 12 bases between. Per the germline V gene, CDR1 is MNHNS and CDR2 is SASEGT. The CDR3 runs 15 residues. The CDR3, as DNA: TGTGCCAGCAGTGAAAGCTGGGGAGGAACCGGGGAGCTGTTTTTT. Translating gives CASSESWGGTGELFF.

The chain joins TRBV12-5 to TRBJ2-7, with 10 nucleotides matching TRBD1. Germline V lookup: CDR1 LGHNT, CDR2 FRNRAP. The CDR3 spans 13 residues. V lost 3 bases to trimming and J lost 6 bases; unmatched junction nucleotides: 2. The CDR3 here is CASGFRDRGEQYF. The DNA of the CDR3 is TGTGCTAGTGGTTTCCGGGACAGGGGCGAGCAGTACTTC.

The rearrangement joins TRBV7-9 to TRBJ1-2; 7 positions match TRBD1. V was clipped by 5 bases and J by 7 bases; unmatched bases: 4. CDR3 length: 12 amino acids. CDR1 is SEHNR and CDR2 is FQNEAQ in the germline V gene (reference sequence). The CDR3 here is CASSLDRAGYTF. Written as DNA, the CDR3 is TGTGCCAGCAGCCTAGACAGGGCTGGCTACACCTTC. Based on the CDR3 plus reference TRBV7-9 and TRBJ1-2, the full variable domain is DTGVSQNPRHKITKRGQNVTFRCDPISEHNRLYWYRQTLGQGPEFLTYFQNEAQLEKSRLLSDRFSAERPKGSFSTLEIQRTEQGDSAMYLCASSLDRAGYTFGSGTRLTVV.

To note about this clone: The identical CDR3 is also encoded by other nucleotide sequences in the sample. The rearrangement uses TRBV10-3 and TRBJ2-5; TRBD2 matches at 7 bases. The V gene's germline CDR1 is ENHRY and CDR2 SYGVKD. The CDR3 runs 15 residues. V lost 0 bases, J lost 2 bases, and 3 bases stayed unmatched. The CDR3 bases are TGTGCCATCAGTGAGTCGGGGGGGGTACAAGAGACCCAGTACTTC. It codes for CAISESGGVQETQYF.

The chain joins TRBV29-1 to TRBJ1-2; 9 nucleotides line up with TRBD1. Germline V gene data show CDR1 as SQVTM and CDR2 as ANQGSEA. This CDR3 is 14 amino acids long. J was trimmed by 2 bases and V by 2 bases; bases with no gene match: 3. The CDR3 loop is CSVETGTGNYGYTF. Written as DNA, the CDR3 is TGCAGCGTTGAAACAGGGACAGGGAACTATGGCTACACCTTC.

The chain carries TRBV2 and TRBJ1-2; D ambiguous. The CDR3 loop spans 13 amino acids. With 6 bases removed from V and 1 base from J, the gap between germline ends came to 9 bases. Germline loops: CDR1 SNHLY, CDR2 FYNNEI. The CDR3 DNA is TGTGCCAGCAGGGGTTTAGATAACTATGGCTACACCTTC. As protein: CASRGLDNYGYTF.

V gene TRBV7-3 combines with J gene TRBJ2-5; 12 nucleotides align to TRBD1. Germline CDR1 is SGHTA and CDR2 is FQGTGA. Trimming cost V 5 bases and J 5 bases; bases outside gene matches: 12. CDR3 length: 17 amino acids. The DNA of the CDR3 is TGTGCCAGCAGCCTCCGGGGGACAGGGGGCCTCCAGGAGACCCAGTACTTC. Its translation is CASSLRGTGGLQETQYF.

This chain links TRBV4-2 with TRBJ2-3, with 13 bases matching TRBD2. The CDR3 contains 15 residues. Germline V lookup: CDR1 LGHNA, CDR2 YNFKEQ. With V trimmed by 1 base and J by 5 bases, 0 bases remained unmatched. In DNA, the CDR3 is TGTGCCAGCAGCCAAGGACTAGCGGGAGGAGATACGCAGTATTTT. Amino acids: CASSQGLAGGDTQYF.

This clone occurred once. The chain recombines TRBV28 with TRBJ2-6; no reliable D call. Germline CDR1 MDHEN, CDR2 SYDVKM. The germline V and J ends were trimmed by 3 bases and 1 base, with 7 bases remaining between them. The CDR3 contains 15 residues. In nucleotides, the CDR3 is TGTGCCAGCAGTTTTGTAAATTCTGGGGCCAACGTCCTGACTTTC. Protein: CASSFVNSGANVLTF.

The table lists this clone with a few counts. V is TRBV7-3 and J is TRBJ2-4; 7 bases align to TRBD2. Germline V CDR1 and CDR2: SGHTA, FQGTGA. V shed 2 bases and J 7 bases; nucleotides not matched to a gene: 2. This CDR3 is built from 13 residues. CDR3 bases: TGTGCCAGCAGCTTAGCGGGAGTCAACATTCAGTACTTC. The encoded protein is CASSLAGVNIQYF.

V is TRBV6-5 and J is TRBJ1-3; D unresolved. Germline V gives CDR1 MNHEY, CDR2 SVGAGI. CDR3 length: 13 amino acids. Trimming took 5 bases from V and 4 from J, leaving 9 bases between them. DNA for the CDR3: TGTGCCAGCAGTCTTCAAGCAGGAAACACCATATATTTT. This encodes CASSLQAGNTIYF.

The chain employs TRBV18 and TRBJ2-1; 8 bases map to TRBD2. The CDR3 is 15 residues long. Trimming at V came to 3 bases and at J to 7 bases, leaving 8 bases not matched to a gene. Looked up from germline, CDR1 is KGHSH and CDR2 is LQKENI. Here the CDR3 DNA reads TGTGCCAGCTCACCTCAGGCGGGAGGAACGAATGAGCAGTTCTTC. It encodes CASSPQAGGTNEQFF.

This chain connects TRBV5-1 to TRBJ1-5; D is perhaps TRBD1 (5 bases). V was cut by 5 bases and J by 7 bases, with 19 bases left in between. CDR3 length: 15 amino acids. The V gene's germline CDR1 is SGHRS and CDR2 YFSETQ. In nucleotides, the CDR3 is TGCGCCAGCAGTCTCGGGGCAGGGTTCGGGCAGCCCCAGCATTTT. This sequence encodes CASSLGAGFGQPQHF.

The CDR3 sequence: CASSNLGTGGAILFF. The CDR3 bases are TGTGCCAGCAGTAACTTAGGGACAGGGGGCGCGATTTTGTTCTTC. The chain recombines TRBV7-3 with TRBJ2-1, with 12 nucleotides matching TRBD1. Germline loops: CDR1 SGHTA, CDR2 FQGTGA. After removal of 6 bases from V and 15 bases from J, the junction contained 15 bases not matched to a gene. CDR3 length: 15 amino acids. Drawing the rest from reference TRBV7-3 and TRBJ2-1, the complete variable domain is GAGVSQTPSNKVTEKGKYVELRCDPISGHTALYWYRQSLGQGPEFLIYFQGTGAADDSGLPNDRFFAVRPEGSVSTLKIQRTERGDSAVYLCASSNLGTGGAILFFGPGTRLTVL.

The chain recombines TRBV25-1 with TRBJ2-2, with TRBD1 matching over 9 bases. With 5 bases clipped from V and 7 bases from J, the junction kept 8 bases outside the gene matches. The CDR3 totals 15 residues. Germline V lookup: CDR1 MGHDK, CDR2 SYGVNS. CDR3 in amino acids: CASSRRDRDVGELFF. In DNA form, the CDR3 reads TGTGCCAGCAGTAGACGGGACAGGGATGTCGGGGAGCTGTTTTTT.

This clone was observed many times. The chain uses TRBV2 and TRBJ2-5; D ambiguous. Germline loops: CDR1 SNHLY, CDR2 FYNNEI. CDR3 length: 11 amino acids. V was trimmed by 8 bases and J by 4 bases, leaving 8 bases between them. CDR3 region: CASGSGETQYF. The DNA of the CDR3 is TGTGCCAGCGGTTCGGGAGAGACCCAGTACTTC.

This chain links TRBV7-9 with TRBJ1-4; D may be TRBD1 (6 bases). This CDR3 is 13 amino acids long. V was clipped by 5 bases and J by 8 bases, with 12 bases between them. Germline loops: CDR1 SEHNR, CDR2 FQNEAQ (reference sequence). For the CDR3, the DNA is TGTGCCAGCAGCCGGACCAGGGGAGAAAAACTGTTTTTT. This translates into CASSRTRGEKLFF.

The CDR3 DNA reads TGTGCCAGCTCACCGGGCGGGGACGGTCAGCCCCAGCATTTT. It yields the protein CASSPGGDGQPQHF. The chain combines TRBV18 with TRBJ1-5; possibly TRBD1 for D (5 bases). Trimming took off 3 bases at V and 6 bases at J, with 12 bases between the two ends. The CDR3 has 14 residues. The V gene's germline CDR1 is KGHSH and CDR2 LQKENI.

With respect to this clone: The sample carries other DNA sequences with the same CDR3. The chain joins TRBV7-2 to TRBJ2-7; D not resolved. Germline lookup yields CDR1 SGHTA and CDR2 FQGNSA. The germline V and J ends were trimmed by 4 bases and 0 bases, with 4 bases remaining between them. CDR3 length: 12 residues. CDR3: CASSSSSYEQYF. CDR3 DNA sequence: TGTGCCAGCAGCTCCAGCTCCTACGAGCAGTACTTC.

In its sample, this clone was seen a few times. The chain carries TRBV5-4 and TRBJ2-2, with D uncertain. CDR3 length: 13 amino acids. V was clipped by 2 bases and J by 5 bases, with 7 bases between them. Germline V lookup: CDR1 SGHNT, CDR2 YYREEE (reference sequence). The chain's CDR3 is CASSFDRTGELFF. The CDR3 DNA is TGTGCCAGCAGCTTTGATAGGACCGGGGAGCTGTTTTTT. Full variable domain (outside the CDR3, taken from reference TRBV5-4 and TRBJ2-2): ETGVTQSPTHLIKTRGQQVTLRCSSQSGHNTVSWYQQALGQGPQFIFQYYREEENGRGNFPPRFSGLQFPNYSSELNVNALELDDSALYLCASSFDRTGELFFGEGSRLTVL.

The V and J genes are TRBV28 and TRBJ1-2, with D uncertain. This CDR3 has 12 residues. CDR1 MDHEN and CDR2 SYDVKM come from the germline V gene. With 5 bases removed from V and 5 bases from J, the gap between germline ends came to 9 bases. CDR3 DNA: TGTGCCAGCAGTGCGGACGGTTATGGCTACACCTTC. Translating gives CASSADGYGYTF.

J is TRBJ2-1 and V is TRBV5-4; TRBD2 matches 13 bases. V gave up 6 bases and J gave up 4 bases; unmatched junction bases: 7. Germline lookup yields CDR1 SGHNT and CDR2 YYREEE (reference sequence). The CDR3 totals 16 residues. This chain's CDR3 is CASTTRLAGGYNEQFF. The CDR3 region has the DNA TGTGCCAGCACCACCCGACTAGCGGGAGGATACAATGAGCAGTTCTTC.

This clone showed up just a few times. This chain connects TRBV6-5 to TRBJ2-7; D is perhaps TRBD2 (6 bases). Trimming removed 3 bases at V and 6 bases at J, with 15 bases between. The CDR3 runs to 14 residues. Germline CDR1 and CDR2: MNHEY and SVGAGI. CDR3 loop: CASSYLAEGSEQYF. For the CDR3, the DNA is TGTGCCAGCAGTTATTTAGCGGAGGGCAGCGAGCAGTACTTC.